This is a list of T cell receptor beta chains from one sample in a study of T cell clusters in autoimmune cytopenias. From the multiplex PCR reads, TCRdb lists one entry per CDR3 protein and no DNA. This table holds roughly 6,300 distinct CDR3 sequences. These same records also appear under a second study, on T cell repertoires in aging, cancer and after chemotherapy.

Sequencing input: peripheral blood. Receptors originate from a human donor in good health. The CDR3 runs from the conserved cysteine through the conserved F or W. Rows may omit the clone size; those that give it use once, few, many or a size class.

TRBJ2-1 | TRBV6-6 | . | CASSDGGQDNSNEQFF
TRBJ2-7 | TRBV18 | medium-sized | CASSSGLAGGPGLREQYF
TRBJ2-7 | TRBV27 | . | CASSFKISGMGISHEQYF
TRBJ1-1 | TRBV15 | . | CATSRDRIGGLF
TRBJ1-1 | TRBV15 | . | CATSSPGFGTEAFF
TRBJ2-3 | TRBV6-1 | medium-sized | CASSYALAGTDTQYF
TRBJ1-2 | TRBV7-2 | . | CASSPWGSYGYTF
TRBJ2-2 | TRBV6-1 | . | CATFRGTGELFF
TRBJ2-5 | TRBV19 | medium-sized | CASQMGTGQETQYF
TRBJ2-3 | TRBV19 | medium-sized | CASSPLGPDTQYF
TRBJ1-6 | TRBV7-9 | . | CASSLVDSPLHF
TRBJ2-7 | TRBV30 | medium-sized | CAWSVRGDRYF
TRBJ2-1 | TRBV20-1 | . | CSASRTSLGDEQFF
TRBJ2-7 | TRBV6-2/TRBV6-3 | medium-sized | CASSYRRGGYEQYF
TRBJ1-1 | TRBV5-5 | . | CASSLALQRRQMNTEAFF
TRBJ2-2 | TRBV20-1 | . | CSARPTSGTNTGELFF
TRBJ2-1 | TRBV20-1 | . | CSARAGGTDYNEQFF
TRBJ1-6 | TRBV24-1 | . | CATSDSRDTHSPLHF
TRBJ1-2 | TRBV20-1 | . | CSAGRTYGYTF
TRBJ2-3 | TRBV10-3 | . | CAISWTSGGSTDTQYF
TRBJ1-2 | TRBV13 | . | CASSLRQGEDGYTF
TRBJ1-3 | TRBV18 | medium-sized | CASSSINSGNTIYF
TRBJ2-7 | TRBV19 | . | CASSYSGRFNEQYF
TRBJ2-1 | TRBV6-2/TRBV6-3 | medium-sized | CASSQGQGHYNEQFF
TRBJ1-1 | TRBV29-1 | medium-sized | CSVDQGGNTEAFF
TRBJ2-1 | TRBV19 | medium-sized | CASSRGTVSYNEQFF
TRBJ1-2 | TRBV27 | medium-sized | CASSSWTGGDYGYTF
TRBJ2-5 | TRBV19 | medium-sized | CASSHAGKAQETQYF